Sequencing of this T cell receptor beta chain was carried out in a study of T cell repertoires in cytomegalovirus infection. Across the study: From public TCR beta signatures came an indication of both CMV infection and matching HLA type. General study points: Dominating the ex vivo response were TCR beta clonotypes that were CMV-specific and HLA-C-restricted.

As to this clonotype: Its cognate antigen is unknown.

TCRdb passed the reads through MiXCR, listing each CDR3 protein once. The sample shows hundreds of thousands of distinct CDR3 sequences, around a third of them seen only once. V lost 6 bases and J 2 bases, leaving 14 bases between the germline ends. Germline lookup yields CDR1 DFQATT and CDR2 SNEGSKA (reference sequence). The CDR3 spans 14 residues. The clonotype comes from a human donor in good health (CMV status not recorded). Some clones in this sample may be carry-over from other donors' samples. This material consisted of cultured PBMCs, taken from culture after CMV antigen stimulation. The chain has TRBV20-1 and TRBJ1-3, with D hard to call. CDR3 loop: CSAAYSTPGNTIYF. The CDR3 DNA is TGCAGTGCCGCCTACTCAACGCCTGGAAACACCATATATTTT.